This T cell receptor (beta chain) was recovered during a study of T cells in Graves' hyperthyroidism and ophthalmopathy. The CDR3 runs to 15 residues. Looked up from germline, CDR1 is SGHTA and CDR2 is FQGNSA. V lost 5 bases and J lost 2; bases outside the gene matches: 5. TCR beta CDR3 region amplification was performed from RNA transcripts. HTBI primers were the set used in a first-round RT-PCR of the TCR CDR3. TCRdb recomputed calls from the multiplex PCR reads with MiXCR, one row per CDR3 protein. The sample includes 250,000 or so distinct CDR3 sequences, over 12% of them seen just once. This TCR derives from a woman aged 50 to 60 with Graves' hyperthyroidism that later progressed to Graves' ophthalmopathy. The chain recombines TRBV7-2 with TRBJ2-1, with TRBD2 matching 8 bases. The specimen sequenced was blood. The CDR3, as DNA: TGTGCCAGCAGCGCCAGCGGGGGACCCTACAATGAGCAGTTCTTC. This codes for CASSASGGPYNEQFF. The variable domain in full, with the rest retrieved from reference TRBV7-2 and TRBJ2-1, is GAGVSQSPSNKVTEKGKDVELRCDPISGHTALYWYRQSLGQGLEFLIYFQGNSAPDKSGLPSDRFSAERTGGSVSTLTIQRTQQEDSAVYLCASSASGGPYNEQFFGPGTRLTVL.